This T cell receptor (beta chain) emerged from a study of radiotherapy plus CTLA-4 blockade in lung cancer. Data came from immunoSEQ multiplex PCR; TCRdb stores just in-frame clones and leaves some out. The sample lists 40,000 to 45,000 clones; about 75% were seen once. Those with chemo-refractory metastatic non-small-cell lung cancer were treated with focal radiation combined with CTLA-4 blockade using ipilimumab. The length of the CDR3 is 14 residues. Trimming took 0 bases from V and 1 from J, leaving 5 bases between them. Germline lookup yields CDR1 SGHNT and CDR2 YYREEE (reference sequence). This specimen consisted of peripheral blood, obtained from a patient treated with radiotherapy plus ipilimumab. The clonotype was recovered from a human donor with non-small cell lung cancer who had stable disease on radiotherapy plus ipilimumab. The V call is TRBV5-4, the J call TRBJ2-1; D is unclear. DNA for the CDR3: TGTGCCAGCAGCTTGGCGGGTTCCTACAATGAGCAGTTCTTC. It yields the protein CASSLAGSYNEQFF.